This T cell receptor beta chain derives from a study of T-cell memory formation after mild COVID-19 (dated by TCRdb to the early 2020s). In the study overall: Most TCR sequence clusters were specific to one of the two donors. In two donors, T-cell clones that expanded and contracted after mild COVID-19 were followed by sequencing TCRalpha and TCRbeta repertoires longitudinally. The cohort comprised two young, previously healthy adult volunteers, one female and one male. Beyond this particular receptor, the publication reports: Clones contracting from day 15 to 85 had balanced CD4/CD8 phenotypes, while a second wave expanding from day 15 to 37 was biased towards CD4+. Only a couple of mild cases were covered by the study, and larger cohorts that include severe cases with pre-infection samples were considered necessary. Contracting CD4+ clones appeared mostly in the CM and EM memory subsets, whereas CD8+ clones were enriched in EMRA. Some responding clones were detected in pre-infection memory, suggesting pre-existing cross-reactive memory T cells joined the SARS-CoV-2 response. Whether the second-wave clones peaking on day 37 were SARS-CoV-2 specific was not confirmed.

PBMCs were isolated by Ficoll-Paque density gradient centrifugation. Reading the germline V gene gives CDR1 SQVTM and CDR2 ANQGSEA. Trimming removed 3 bases from V and 1 base from J, leaving 7 bases between the germline ends. From the cysteine up to the phenylalanine, the CDR3 has a length of 14 residues. The DNA shown is the 42-base CDR3, in frame from base 1. Sequencing instrument: Illumina NovaSeq 6000. Using 5'RACE with constant-segment primers, TCRalpha and TCRbeta cDNA libraries were constructed, with sample barcodes and unique molecular identifiers added in the process. RNA was extracted from every sample with Trizol reagent. Amplification of the libraries took two PCR steps, and the second step added a second sample barcode plus Illumina TruSeq adapters. Sequencing of libraries was performed on an Illumina NovaSeq with 2 x 150 bp paired-end reads. The authors' analysis ran thus. With migec v1.2.7, reads were demultiplexed and then collapsed into UMI-guided consensus sequences. With mixcr v2.1.11, UMI consensuses were aligned to TRA and TRB V and J templates and assembled into clonotypes. Clonotypes were classified as expanded or contracted when called significant by both edgeR and NoisET, with noise models trained on biological replicates. edgeR calls used a false discovery rate-adjusted p below 0.01 and a log2 fold-change threshold of 1. PCA with hierarchical clustering of max-normalized trajectories of the 1000 most abundant clonotypes was used as exploratory dynamics analysis. Each responding clone was given a CD4 or CD8 phenotype based on the CD4+ and CD8+ repertoires, which had been sequenced separately. The raw public data were reprocessed by TCRdb itself: fastp quality trimming at Q25, MiXCR clonotype calling, in-frame beta chains only. Each entry merges the rows of one CDR3 protein and shows their most common DNA and genes. In this record, the V and J calls reflect TCRdb's handling and not the investigators' own analysis. The sample has 200,000 to 250,000 distinct CDR3 sequences on record, over 9.5% of them singletons. Together, the top ten hold 3% to 4.5% of the sample.

On this clonotype: Its antigen specificity is not known. The input lacks base qualities; no much larger clone sits a single base away.

The material sequenced was PBMCs or a T cell subset sorted from them (not recorded which). This clonotype was obtained from a young man who had mild COVID-19 (a few samples of this study predate the infection). The sample titles of this study are shuffled in the database, so cell type and time point are left out; the donor was told from shared clones. The rearrangement combines TRBV29-1 with TRBJ2-6, with TRBD2 perhaps the D gene, on 5 matching bases. For the CDR3, the sequence is CSVDPGSGANVLTF. The sequenced DNA is TGCAGCGTTGATCCGGGGTCTGGGGCCAACGTCCTGACTTTC.